The present TCR beta chain was sequenced within a study of cytotoxic CD8 clonotypes in ibrutinib-treated CLL. Data came from immunoSEQ multiplex PCR; TCRdb stores just in-frame clones and leaves some out. The sample shows 250,000 to 350,000 clones, 60% to 80% of them seen only once. After removal of 0 bases from V and 6 bases from J, the junction contained 6 bases not matched to a gene. CDR3 length: 15 residues. Germline V lookup: CDR1 SGHRS, CDR2 YFSETQ. The origin of this receptor is a human donor with chronic lymphocytic leukemia. The chain links TRBV5-1 to TRBJ2-7, with 10 nucleotides matching TRBD1. The sample was PBMCs, taken at disease progression, from a patient treated with ibrutinib. The CDR3 reads CASSLVPGQGTEQYF. The CDR3 DNA follows: TGCGCCAGCAGCTTGGTGCCGGGACAGGGGACCGAGCAGTACTTC.